The clone carrying this TCR beta chain was seen ten or more times. The antigen remains undetermined. RNA transcripts yielded amplified TCR beta CDR3 regions. HTBI primers were used in a first-round RT-PCR, which preceded a second-round multiplex PCR. From the multiplex PCR reads, TCRdb called clonotypes with MiXCR, one entry per CDR3 protein. The top ten hold roughly 9.8% of the sample, which has about 500,000 distinct CDR3 sequences, approximately 15% seen once. The V end was cut by 1 base, the J end by 6 bases, with 10 bases between. Germline V lookup: CDR1 MNHNS, CDR2 SASEGT. This CDR3 is built from 13 residues. Every ophthalmopathy donor presented moderate-to-severe activity, CAS ≥3, NOSPECS ≥4 and duration under 3 months. Enrollment excluded any patients with other autoimmune diseases, uncontrolled infections, pregnancy or lactation. The diagnosis combined clinical symptoms, thyroxine, TRAb, thyroid ultrasound and orbital computed tomography scans.

The record originates from a study of Graves' ophthalmopathy and Graves' hyperthyroidism. Whole-study results and caveats: In separating ophthalmopathy from stable hyperthyroidism, a 13-signature model achieved 87.88% sensitivity and 81.08% specificity.

The rearrangement links TRBV6-1 to TRBJ2-7; tentatively, D is TRBD1 (5 bases). The sample taken for sequencing was blood. The sequence was collected from a woman in her 30s with Graves' ophthalmopathy. The DNA for the CDR3 is TGTGCCAGCAGTGAAGAGGGGTTCGGCGAGCAGTACTTC. This encodes CASSEEGFGEQYF.